Listed here is a single T cell receptor (beta chain). A junction end diverges from the germline sequence, so it may reflect a read error. This sample stems from a study of T-cell memory formation after mild COVID-19. This CDR3 contains 14 residues. In germline, CDR1 is SSHAT, CDR2 FNYEAQ (reference sequence). TCRdb independently ran MiXCR on the 5' RACE reads; one entry per CDR3 protein. The data contain about 400,000 distinct CDR3 sequences, roughly a quarter of them singletons. The receptor was isolated from an adult woman who had mild COVID-19 (a few samples of this study predate the infection). Cell type and time point are not known. The material sequenced was PBMCs or a T cell subset sorted from them (not recorded which). The chain employs TRBV7-7 and TRBJ2-3; D unresolved. The CDR3: CASSSAVGLGTQYF. DNA for the CDR3: TGTGCTAGCAGTTCGGCCGTAGGGCTGGGTACGCAGTATTTT. The variable domain in full, with the rest retrieved from reference TRBV7-7 and TRBJ2-3, is GAGVSQSPRYKVTKRGQDVTLRCDPISSHATLYWYQQALGQGPEFLTYFNYEAQPDKSGLPSDRFSAERPEGSISTLTIQRTEQRDSAMYRCASSSAVGLGTQYFGPGTRLTVL.